This record concerns one T cell receptor beta chain sequence. Its specific antigen is unknown. There are no base qualities to consult, and no much larger clone falls within one base. This sample is part of a study of identical twins (TCRdb year 2016). Regarding the research as a whole: To test whether fetal clonotypes persist, the study used deep sequencing on TCR alpha and beta repertoires from monozygotic twins, unrelated adults of various ages, and cord blood. Replicate twin experiments were performed at different times using different library preparation protocols to rule out contamination. What the study reported, not specific to this receptor: Recombination models systematically underestimated out-of-frame TCR alpha sharing in monozygotic twins but agreed with sharing between unrelated individuals. Abundant cord blood beta clonotypes carried fewer insertions; young adult naive repertoires showed a weaker similar trend, while memory repertoires showed none. Because the same donors could not be followed over many years, the conclusions depended on cross-sectional statistical analysis. Compared with coincidental sharing between unrelated individuals, out-of-frame TCR alpha sequences shared between twins showed an excess of sequences with low generation probability. In beta out-of-frame sequences, excess twin sharing was weaker, because having fewer shared sequences lowered the signal-to-noise ratio. Zero-insertion analyses could be partly confounded by invariant T cells such as MAIT and iNKT, though diverse VJ usage argued against such confounding for most clonotypes.

The V and J ends are trimmed by 2 bases and 2 bases, leaving 18 bases between them. The cysteine opens and the phenylalanine closes a CDR3 of 16 amino acids. Only the CDR3 region is kept as DNA, spanning 48 bases read in frame from base 1. Looking up the germline V gene (reference sequence) yields CDR1 DFQATT and CDR2 SNEGSKA. Library prep was done by 5' RACE. Data came from an Illumina HiSeq 2000. Template switching added a universal primer binding site, and the final cDNA carried a unique molecular identifier that allowed TCR cDNA molecules to be counted accurately. Specific primers in the conserved constant-segment region were used to synthesize first-strand cDNA for the TCR alpha and beta chains. To control for contamination, every cDNA library was double barcoded, receiving both a SMART-Mk sample barcode and Illumina barcodes. Two successive PCR steps introduced TruSeq adapter sequences along with Illumina sample barcodes. The TCR alpha and beta cDNA libraries were sequenced on the Illumina HiSeq platform using custom primers. The original methods were these. MiGEC was used to process raw reads and extract unique molecular identifiers, and MiXCR was used to find CDR3 positions. Recombination models were inferred per individual with the repgenHMM and IGoR tools using an EM algorithm. Shared clonotypes were analyzed with the tcR package in R, and sharing was normalized by the product of cloneset sizes. Out-of-frame nonproductive sequences were analyzed to study raw recombination free of thymic and clonal selection effects. Using fastp at Q25 and MiXCR, TCRdb reprocessed the public reads and kept productive beta chains. Each record represents a unique CDR3 protein, reported with the most common genes and DNA among its rows. The V and J calls here are based on TCRdb, not the publication. This sample lists 1.5 million to 2 million distinct CDR3 sequences; about 32% were detected once. Together, the top ten hold around 0.3% of the sample.

Only healthy Caucasian donors were included. This receptor was identified in a newborn girl in good health. The chain is made from TRBV20-1 and TRBJ2-5, and possibly TRBD1, on 5 matching bases. Specimen: cord blood. In nucleotides, the sequence is TGCAGTGCTAGAAACGCCCCAGGGTATGGTCAAGAGACCCAGTACTTC. It translates as CSARNAPGYGQETQYF.